This T cell receptor beta chain was retrieved from a study of cytomegalovirus exposure and HLA in healthy donors. With 60 Vbeta and 13 Jbeta primers, the PCR was carried out. TCRdb keeps only in-frame clones here, not all; method: immunoSEQ multiplex PCR. Here the sample spans approximately 93,000 clones, approximately 80% being singletons. J lost 4 bases, V lost 3 bases, and 8 bases had no gene match. This CDR3 has 15 residues. The germline gives CDR1 SGHRS, CDR2 YFSETQ. Whole-study results and caveats: In an earlier analysis, about 90% or about 30%: the productive usage of most TCR beta V segments. It was reported in a later analysis that an Asian-associated ancestry cluster showed fewer N-insertions than the roughly 670-donor mean.

Only one count was recorded for this clone. No antigen is known for it. Sequenced material: PBMCs. This TCR came from a woman between 40 and 55 years old in good health and CMV-seronegative. This chain uses TRBV5-1 with TRBJ1-1; TRBD1 agrees at 8 bases. The CDR3 here is CASSWGTGIGTEAFF. CDR3 nucleotides: TGCGCCAGCAGCTGGGGGACAGGCATAGGCACTGAAGCTTTCTTT.